A single sample gave rise to the 5 T cell receptor beta chains below, sequenced in a study of blood T cell repertoires in COVID-19. TCRdb's table, derived via immunoSEQ multiplex PCR, lists solely in-frame clones and lacks some. The sample consists of around 150,000 clones, about 87% of them appearing once. Sequenced: peripheral blood. The receptors stem from a human donor with COVID-19, enrolled during active disease. The donor label of this sample is uncertain.

As to this clone: Other DNA sequences of this sample code for an identical CDR3. The V call is TRBV6-1, the J call TRBJ1-2; no definite D call. Trimming removed 0 bases from V and 6 bases from J, with 8 bases in between. CDR1 is MNHNS, CDR2 SASEGT, per germline. This CDR3 is 13 amino acids long. CDR3 sequence reads: CASSEAESHGYTF. CDR3 DNA sequence: TGTGCCAGCAGTGAAGCGGAGTCCCATGGCTACACCTTC.

This clone has just a few counts. The CDR3, as DNA: TGCGCCAGCAGCGAGGGACAGGCGAACACCGGGGAGCTGTTTTTT. This encodes CASSEGQANTGELFF. The chain couples TRBV5-1 to TRBJ2-2; 8 bases match TRBD1. The V and J ends lost 4 bases and 0 bases, in that order; junction bases with no gene match: 2. Germline V CDR1 and CDR2: SGHRS, YFSETQ. The CDR3 loop spans 15 amino acids.

The rearrangement links TRBV5-1 to TRBJ2-3; 8 positions match TRBD1. Germline CDR1 and CDR2: SGHRS and YFSETQ. V shed 0 bases and J 4 bases; nucleotides not matched to a gene: 7. The CDR3 loop spans 16 amino acids. For the CDR3, the DNA is TGCGCCAGCAGCTTGGCCCTGGACAGGGCGGCAGATACGCAGTATTTT. Its protein product is CASSLALDRAADTQYF.

The V gene is TRBV18, the J gene TRBJ2-5; D possibly corresponds to TRBD2 (6 bases). The CDR3 spans 13 residues. CDR1 is KGHSH, CDR2 LQKENI, per germline. V was pared by 3 bases and J by 3 bases, with 8 bases between. CDR3 sequence (DNA): TGTGCCAGCTCACCCCCGGGGGAAGAGACCCAGTACTTC. Its protein is CASSPPGEETQYF.

This clone appeared once. The genes are TRBV7-3 and TRBJ1-2; weak D call: TRBD1 (5 bases). The CDR3 totals 15 residues. The germline V gene has CDR1 SGHTA and CDR2 FQGTGA. V lost 0 bases and J lost 5, with 13 bases in between. CDR3 sequence reads: CASSLTSGGAYGYTF. The CDR3, as DNA: TGTGCCAGCAGCTTAACGTCCGGGGGTGCTTATGGCTACACCTTC. The full variable domain, in which reference TRBV7-3 and TRBJ1-2 provide the parts outside the CDR3, is GAGVSQTPSNKVTEKGKYVELRCDPISGHTALYWYRQSLGQGPEFLIYFQGTGAADDSGLPNDRFFAVRPEGSVSTLKIQRTERGDSAVYLCASSLTSGGAYGYTFGSGTRLTVV.